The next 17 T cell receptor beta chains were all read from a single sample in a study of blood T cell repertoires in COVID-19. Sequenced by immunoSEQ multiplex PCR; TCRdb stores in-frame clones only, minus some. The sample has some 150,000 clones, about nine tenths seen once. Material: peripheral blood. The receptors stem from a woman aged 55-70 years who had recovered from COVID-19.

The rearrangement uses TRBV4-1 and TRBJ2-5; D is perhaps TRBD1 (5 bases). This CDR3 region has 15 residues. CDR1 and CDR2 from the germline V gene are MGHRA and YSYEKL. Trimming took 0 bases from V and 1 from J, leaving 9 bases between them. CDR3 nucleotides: TGCGCCAGCAGCCAAGATGCCAGGGCCCAAGAGACCCAGTACTTC. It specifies CASSQDARAQETQYF.

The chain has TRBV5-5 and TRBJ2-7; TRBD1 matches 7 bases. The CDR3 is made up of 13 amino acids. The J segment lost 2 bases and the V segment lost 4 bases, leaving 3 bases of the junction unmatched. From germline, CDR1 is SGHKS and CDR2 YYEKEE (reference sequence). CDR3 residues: CASSRDRAYEQYF. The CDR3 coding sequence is TGTGCCAGCAGCCGTGACAGGGCCTACGAGCAGTACTTC. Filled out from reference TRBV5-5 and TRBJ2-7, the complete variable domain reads DAGVTQSPTHLIKTRGQQVTLRCSPISGHKSVSWYQQVLGQGPQFIFQYYEKEERGRGNFPDRFSARQFPNYSSELNVNALLLGDSALYLCASSRDRAYEQYFGPGTRLTVT.

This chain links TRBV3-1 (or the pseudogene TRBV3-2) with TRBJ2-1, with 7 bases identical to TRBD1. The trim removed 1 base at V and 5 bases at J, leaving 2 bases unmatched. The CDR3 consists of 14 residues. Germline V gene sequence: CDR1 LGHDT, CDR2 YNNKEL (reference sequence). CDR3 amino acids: CASSQVGTDNEQFF. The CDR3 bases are TGTGCCAGCAGCCAAGTAGGGACAGACAATGAGCAGTTCTTC.

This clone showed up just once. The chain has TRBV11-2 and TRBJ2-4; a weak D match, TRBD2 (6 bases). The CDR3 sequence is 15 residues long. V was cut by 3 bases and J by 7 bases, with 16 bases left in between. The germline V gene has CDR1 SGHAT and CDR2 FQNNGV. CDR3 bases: TGTGCCAGCAGCTTTTCGGCGGGGCCAGGGAACATTCAGTACTTC. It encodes CASSFSAGPGNIQYF.

The CDR3 DNA sequence: TGTGCCAGCAGCCGGACAGGGGGAAGGGGGGAGACCCAGTACTTC. This encodes CASSRTGGRGETQYF. The genes are TRBV11-2 and TRBJ2-5; TRBD1 aligns across 10 bases. The CDR3 extends over 15 amino acids. Germline V gene lookup returns CDR1 SGHAT and CDR2 FQNNGV. V gave up 5 bases and J gave up 5 bases; unmatched junction bases: 8.

The CDR3 DNA is TGTGCCAGCAGCTTTAACGCAGGGATGGCCACTGAAGCTTTCTTT. The encoded protein is CASSFNAGMATEAFF. The rearrangement links TRBV7-3 to TRBJ1-1; possibly TRBD1 for D (5 bases). The CDR3 consists of 15 residues. Germline CDR1 is SGHTA and CDR2 is FQGTGA. V lost 3 bases and J lost 4, with 15 bases in between.

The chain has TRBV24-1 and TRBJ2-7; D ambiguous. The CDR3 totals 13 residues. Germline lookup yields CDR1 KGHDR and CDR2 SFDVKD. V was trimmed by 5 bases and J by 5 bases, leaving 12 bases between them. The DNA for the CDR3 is TGTGCCACCAGTGCCTCTATTGGAGACGAGCAGTACTTC. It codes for CATSASIGDEQYF.

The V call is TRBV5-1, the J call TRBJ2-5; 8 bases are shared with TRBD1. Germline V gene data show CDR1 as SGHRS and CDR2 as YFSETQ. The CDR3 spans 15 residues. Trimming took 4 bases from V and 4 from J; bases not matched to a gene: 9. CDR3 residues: CASSGAGQGGETQYF. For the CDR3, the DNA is TGCGCCAGCAGCGGCGCCGGACAGGGAGGAGAGACCCAGTACTTC.

DNA of the CDR3: TGTGCCAGTAGTACAACAGGAGACACCGGGGAGCTGTTTTTT. Translated, it gives CASSTTGDTGELFF. V and J are TRBV19 and TRBJ2-2; D might be TRBD1 (5 bases). The germline V gene has CDR1 LNHDA and CDR2 SQIVND (reference sequence). This CDR3 spans 14 amino acids. The V end was cut by 4 bases, the J end by 3 bases, with 9 bases between.

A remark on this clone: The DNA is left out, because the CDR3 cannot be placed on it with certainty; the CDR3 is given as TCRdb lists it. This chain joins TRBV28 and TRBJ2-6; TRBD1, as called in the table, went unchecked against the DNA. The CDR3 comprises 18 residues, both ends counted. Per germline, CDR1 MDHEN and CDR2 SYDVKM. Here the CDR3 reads CASSSSRQGASGANVLTF.

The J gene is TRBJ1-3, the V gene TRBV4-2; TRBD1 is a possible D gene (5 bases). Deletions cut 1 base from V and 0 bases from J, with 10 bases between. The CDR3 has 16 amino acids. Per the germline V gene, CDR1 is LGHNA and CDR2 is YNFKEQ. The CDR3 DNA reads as TGTGCCAGCAGCCAAGGAGACAGAGTCTCTGGAAACACCATATATTTT. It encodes CASSQGDRVSGNTIYF.

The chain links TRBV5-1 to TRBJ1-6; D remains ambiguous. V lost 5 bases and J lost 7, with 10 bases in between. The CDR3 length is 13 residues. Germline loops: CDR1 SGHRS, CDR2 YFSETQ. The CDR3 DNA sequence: TGCGCCAGCAGTGAATTAGAGAATTCACCCCTCCACTTT. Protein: CASSELENSPLHF.

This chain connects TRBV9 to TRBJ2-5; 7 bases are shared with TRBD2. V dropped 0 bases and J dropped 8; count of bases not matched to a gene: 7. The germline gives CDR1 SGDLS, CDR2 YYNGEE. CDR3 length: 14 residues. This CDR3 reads CASSVARQGLTQYF. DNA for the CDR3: TGTGCCAGCAGCGTAGCTCGCCAGGGACTAACCCAGTACTTC.

The CDR3: CASARGGGSENTIYF. The CDR3 nucleotides are TGTGCCAGCGCCAGAGGCGGGGGTAGTGAAAACACCATATATTTT. The rearrangement uses TRBV7-8 and TRBJ1-3, with D perhaps TRBD1 (5 bases). The germline gives CDR1 SGHVS, CDR2 FQNEAQ. Trimming left V 8 bases short and J 6 bases short, with 20 bases between. This CDR3 contains 15 residues.

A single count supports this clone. The CDR3 DNA is TGTGCCAGCAGCTTCAGGGGGGATACGCAGTATTTT. Residues: CASSFRGDTQYF. The chain couples TRBV7-9 to TRBJ2-3, with 7 bases lining up with TRBD1. V lost 3 bases to trimming and J lost 6 bases; unmatched junction nucleotides: 0. The CDR3 has 12 residues. CDR1 is SEHNR and CDR2 is FQNEAQ in the germline V gene (reference sequence).

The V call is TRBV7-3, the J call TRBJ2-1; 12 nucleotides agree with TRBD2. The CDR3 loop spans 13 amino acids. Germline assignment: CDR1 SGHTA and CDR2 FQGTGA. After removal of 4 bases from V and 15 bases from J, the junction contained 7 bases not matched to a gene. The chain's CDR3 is CASSSGLAGLPFF. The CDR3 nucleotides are TGTGCCAGCAGCTCCGGACTAGCGGGGTTGCCGTTCTTC. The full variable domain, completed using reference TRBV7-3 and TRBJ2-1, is GAGVSQTPSNKVTEKGKYVELRCDPISGHTALYWYRQSLGQGPEFLIYFQGTGAADDSGLPNDRFFAVRPEGSVSTLKIQRTERGDSAVYLCASSSGLAGLPFFGPGTRLTVL.

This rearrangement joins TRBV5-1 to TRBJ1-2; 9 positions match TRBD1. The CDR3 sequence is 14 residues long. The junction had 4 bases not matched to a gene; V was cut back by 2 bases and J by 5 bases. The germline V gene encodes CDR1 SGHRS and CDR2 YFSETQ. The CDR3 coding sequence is TGCGCCAGCAGCTTAACAGGGGGCGCGTATGGCTACACCTTC. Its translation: CASSLTGGAYGYTF.